One sample yielded the 7 T cell receptor beta chains listed below, sequenced in a study of graft-versus-host responses after intestinal transplantation. The method was immunoSEQ multiplex PCR; TCRdb's version includes in-frame clones alone and lacks a portion of them. The sample lists about 14,000 clones; roughly 30% were seen once. The sequenced sample was alloreactive CD4+ T cells from a mixed lymphocyte reaction culture, obtained before intestinal transplant. Noted subset: CFSE-low proliferating T cells sorted from approximately 6-day pre-transplant mixed lymphocyte reaction (GvH or HvG direction). These TCRs come from a human patient who received an intestinal transplant.

This clone has just a few counts. The chain carries TRBV19 and TRBJ2-5; the D gene could be TRBD1 or TRBD2 (6 bases each). There are 17 residues in the CDR3. CDR1 and CDR2 (germline): LNHDA, SQIVND (reference sequence). The ends were cut back, 1 base at V and 2 bases at J, with 17 bases in the middle. CDR3 in amino acids: CASSIAGGGGIQETQYF. As DNA, the CDR3 is TGTGCCAGTAGTATAGCCGGAGGAGGGGGAATACAAGAGACCCAGTACTTC.

The chain has TRBV27 and TRBJ2-1; D may be TRBD2 (5 bases). This CDR3 spans 14 amino acids. Germline loops: CDR1 MNHEY, CDR2 SMNVEV (reference sequence). V lost 2 bases, J lost 4 bases, and 9 bases lay in between. DNA for the CDR3: TGTGCCAGCAGTTTACTAGCAGCTTACAATGAGCAGTTCTTC. This gives the protein CASSLLAAYNEQFF.

This sequence joins TRBV27 and TRBJ1-1; D is ambiguous. V gave up 2 bases and J gave up 0 bases, with 7 bases separating them. Germline values: CDR1 MNHEY, CDR2 SMNVEV (reference sequence). The CDR3 sequence is 14 residues long. The DNA of the CDR3 is TGTGCCAGCAGTTTAGCCCCGATGAACACTGAAGCTTTCTTT. Its translation is CASSLAPMNTEAFF.

The V gene is TRBV6-5, the J gene TRBJ2-2; 7 positions agree with TRBD1. There are 15 residues in the CDR3. V lost 4 bases to trimming and J lost 5 bases; unmatched junction nucleotides: 7. CDR1 is MNHEY and CDR2 is SVGAGI in the germline V gene. Written as DNA, the CDR3 is TGTGCCAGCAGTTCGTATAGGGGGCTAACCGGGGAGCTGTTTTTT. Translated, it gives CASSSYRGLTGELFF.

This clone was counted a few times. The chain is built from TRBV9 and TRBJ1-2, with 7 bases lining up with TRBD1. Germline V lookup: CDR1 SGDLS, CDR2 YYNGEE. The junction had 8 bases not matched to a gene; V was cut back by 4 bases and J by 5 bases. The CDR3 has 14 residues. The CDR3 DNA reads as TGTGCCAGCAGCTTCCGACAGGGATCGTATGGCTACACCTTC. Amino acid sequence: CASSFRQGSYGYTF.

The rearrangement uses TRBV28 and TRBJ1-1; a weak D match, TRBD1 (5 bases). This CDR3 has 13 amino acids. V lost 2 bases, J lost 8 bases, and 12 bases lay in between. Germline CDR1 reads MDHEN; CDR2 reads SYDVKM. CDR3 DNA sequence: TGTGCCAGCAGTTTAGTAGGAGGGGCCGAAGCTTTCTTT. Translated, it gives CASSLVGGAEAFF.

The chain combines TRBV19 with TRBJ2-1; 13 nucleotides match TRBD2. Trimming removed 5 bases from V and 9 bases from J; junction bases left unmatched: 7. In germline, CDR1 is LNHDA, CDR2 SQIVND (reference sequence). The CDR3 is 15 residues long. The CDR3 DNA is TGTGCCAGTAGTGGAGGACTAGCGGGAGCTTTTGAGCAGTTCTTC. Its translation is CASSGGLAGAFEQFF.